This TCR beta chain emerged from a study of blood T cell repertoires in COVID-19. Sequencing was performed with immunoSEQ multiplex PCR; in TCRdb, only in-frame clones are kept and a portion is missing. The data contain approximately 200,000 clones, 70% to 90% of them singletons. The TCR sequence derives from a woman aged 40-49 years with acute COVID-19. What was sequenced was PBMCs or T cells enriched from blood (not recorded which).

The CDR3 DNA reads TGTGCCAGCAGTGAAGCGGGGGGGCTAGAATTCACAGATACGCAGTATTTT. The encoded protein is CASSEAGGLEFTDTQYF. V usage is TRBV2 and J usage is TRBJ2-3; D might be TRBD2 (7 bases). CDR1 and CDR2 (germline): SNHLY, FYNNEI. The ends were cut back, 0 bases at V and 2 bases at J, with 15 bases in the middle. The CDR3 length is 17 residues. Full variable domain (remainder filled in from reference TRBV2 and TRBJ2-3): EPEVTQTPSHQVTQMGQEVILRCVPISNHLYFYWYRQILGQKVEFLVSFYNNEISEKSEIFDDQFSVERPDGSNFTLKIRSTKLEDSAMYFCASSEAGGLEFTDTQYFGPGTRLTVL.